The clone carrying this T cell receptor beta chain was counted at least ten times. Antigen: not known. CDR3 size: 13 residues. CDR1 and CDR2 from the germline V gene are LNHNV and YYDKDF (reference sequence). V lost 3 bases and J 2 bases, leaving 5 bases between the germline ends. The sample is drawn from a study of OX40 agonist ivuxolimab in advanced cancers. Overall study: Patients were treated with ivuxolimab, an agonistic anti-OX40 (CD134) antibody. With a range of roughly 20 to 85, age averaged 60 years, and about 80% were male.

Autoimmune disease history or systemic immunosuppression led to patient exclusion. Study conclusions and caveats: Expanded clones belonging to CD8+ T cells outnumbered, on average, those of CD4+.

Assay used: immunoSEQ multiplex PCR; TCRdb lists only in-frame clones, some missing. The sample gives roughly 97,000 clones, about nine tenths of which show up once; roughly 5% is in the top ten. The sequencing used CD4+ or CD8+ T cells sorted from blood, collected in a trial of the OX40 agonist ivuxolimab. The sequence came from an adult with an advanced solid tumor such as melanoma, head and neck, liver or kidney cancer. The gene calls are TRBV15 and TRBJ1-3; D is ambiguous. The CDR3 loop reads CATSRGTGNTIYF. The CDR3, as DNA: TGTGCCACCAGCAGGGGAACTGGAAACACCATATATTTT.